One sample yielded the 3 T cell receptor beta chains listed below, sequenced in a study of technical replicates of blood from a handful of donors. This table comes from immunoSEQ multiplex PCR, and its TCRdb copy is limited to in-frame clones, with some not included. The table shows some 83,000 clones, with around nine tenths occurring only once. Sequencing was done on a sample of T cells isolated from PBMCs. These receptors came from a human donor in good health.

The rearrangement uses TRBV2 and TRBJ1-4; TRBD1 matches 7 bases. Germline V gene data show CDR1 as SNHLY and CDR2 as FYNNEI. J lost 7 bases, V lost 1 base, and 3 bases had no gene match. The CDR3 totals 14 residues. Written as DNA, the CDR3 is TGTGCCAGCAGTGAAGACAGGGGAGGTGAAAAACTGTTTTTT. It codes for CASSEDRGGEKLFF.

The chain couples TRBV27 to TRBJ2-2; TRBD1 is a possible D gene (5 bases). This CDR3 has 15 amino acids. Germline V gene data show CDR1 as MNHEY and CDR2 as SMNVEV (reference sequence). Between the trimmed V and J ends, which lost 1 base and 2 bases, there was a span of 8 bases. The CDR3 loop is CASSLYGQNTGELFF. In nucleotides, the CDR3 is TGTGCCAGCAGTTTATATGGACAAAACACCGGGGAGCTGTTTTTT.

This chain uses TRBV5-6 with TRBJ2-7; 8 bases map to TRBD1. V lost 2 bases and J lost 6; bases outside the gene matches: 7. The germline V gene has CDR1 SGHDT and CDR2 YYEEEE. This CDR3 spans 14 amino acids. The CDR3 loop is CASSFLGDRGEQYF. CDR3 nucleotide sequence: TGTGCCAGCAGCTTTCTGGGAGACAGGGGCGAGCAGTACTTC.